The source of this T cell receptor beta chain is a study of PD-1 blockade in classical Hodgkin lymphoma. Germline CDR1 SGHAT, CDR2 FQNNGV. Trimming removed 5 bases from V and 14 bases from J, with 13 bases in between. The CDR3 contains 11 residues. Assay: immunoSEQ multiplex PCR; the TCRdb copy retains only in-frame clones and omits some. This table has about 21,000 clones, roughly 94% appearing once. Sample time point: newly diagnosed, previously untreated cHL patient sample. Comparison samples consisted of PBMCs from newly diagnosed, untreated classical Hodgkin lymphoma. Study results and limitations: Why repertoires differed is undefined; disease activity or prior therapy possibly contributed.

Comments on this clone: Its specificity is unknown.

J is TRBJ2-1 and V is TRBV11-2; D not certain. The material sequenced was peripheral blood mononuclear cells (PBMCs). This sequence was found in a human donor with classical Hodgkin lymphoma. DNA for the CDR3: TGTGCCAGCAGCCGCGATAAGTTGGAGTTCTTC. It is translated as CASSRDKLEFF.